Listed here are 28 T cell receptor beta chains from one sample, sequenced in a study of T cell changes during pregnancy in multiple sclerosis. TCRdb keeps only in-frame clones here, not all; method: immunoSEQ multiplex PCR. The sample records around 100,000 clones, about nine tenths being singletons. Source: peripheral blood, taken in the second trimester of pregnancy. These receptors originate from a female donor in good health, enrolled as a control in a pregnancy study.

This clone was recorded once. The J gene is TRBJ1-2, the V gene TRBV19; unclear D gene. This CDR3 has 14 amino acids. Germline CDR1 is LNHDA and CDR2 is SQIVND (reference sequence). Trimming took 2 bases from V and 2 from J, leaving 9 bases between them. Here the CDR3 DNA reads TGTGCCAGTAGTATATCTGGACTCAACTATGGCTACACCTTC. The encoded protein is CASSISGLNYGYTF.

This clone was seen only once. The chain carries TRBV5-4 and TRBJ2-1, with 8 bases fitting TRBD2. The CDR3 loop spans 13 amino acids. Germline V lookup: CDR1 SGHNT, CDR2 YYREEE (reference sequence). V trimming: 3 bases; J trimming: 6 bases; junction bases outside the gene matches: 2. The CDR3 loop reads CASSSGTSNEQFF. CDR3 sequence (DNA): TGTGCCAGCAGCTCCGGGACTAGCAATGAGCAGTTCTTC.

The V call is TRBV5-8, the J call TRBJ2-7, with TRBD1 matching 8 bases. This CDR3 region has 15 residues. V gave up 4 bases and J gave up 6 bases; unmatched junction bases: 12. Germline V gene sequence: CDR1 SGHTS, CDR2 YDEGEE. CDR3 amino acids: CASSLRDRSSTEQYF. The CDR3 nucleotides read TGTGCCAGCAGCCTCCGGGACAGGTCCTCCACCGAGCAGTACTTC.

This chain uses TRBV19 with TRBJ1-2; unclear D gene. V shed 7 bases and J shed 4 bases, with 7 bases lying between them. Germline lookup yields CDR1 LNHDA and CDR2 SQIVND (reference sequence). CDR3 length: 11 residues. CDR3 amino acids: CASTAGYGYTF. CDR3 sequence (DNA): TGTGCCAGTACTGCGGGCTATGGCTACACCTTC.

The chain has TRBV27 and TRBJ1-2; D perhaps matches TRBD1 (5 bases). Trimming shortened V by 5 bases and J by 4 bases, and 17 bases separated the two germline ends. The CDR3 covers 15 residues. Germline V gene data show CDR1 as MNHEY and CDR2 as SMNVEV (reference sequence). CDR3 sequence (DNA): TGTGCCAGCAGTCCATTGAAGAGGGACTTCTATGGCTACACCTTC. Its translation: CASSPLKRDFYGYTF.

The chain has TRBV11-2 and TRBJ1-6; 7 bases line up with TRBD1. Germline V gene sequence: CDR1 SGHAT, CDR2 FQNNGV. The CDR3 has 16 amino acids. Unmatched junction bases numbered 7, after V lost 1 base and J lost 7 bases. CDR3 residues: CASSLGQGKMNSPLHF. CDR3 in DNA: TGTGCCAGCAGCTTAGGACAGGGCAAAATGAATTCACCCCTCCACTTT. Drawing the rest from reference TRBV11-2 and TRBJ1-6, the complete variable domain is EAGVAQSPRYKIIEKRQSVAFWCNPISGHATLYWYQQILGQGPKLLIQFQNNGVVDDSQLPKDRFSAERLKGVDSTLKIQPAKLEDSAVYLCASSLGQGKMNSPLHFGNGTRLTVT.

V usage is TRBV1 and J usage is TRBJ2-3; the table's D call of TRBD2 was not tested on the DNA. TRBV1 is a pseudogene locus. The CDR3 runs to 14 residues. The DNA of the CDR3 is TGCACCAGCAGCCAAGATCGACTCGATGATACGCAGTATTTT. Its translation is CTSSQDRLDDTQYF.

The rearrangement joins TRBV5-1 to TRBJ2-5; D is undetermined. V was cut by 6 bases and J by 1 base, with 4 bases left in between. The CDR3 extends over 11 amino acids. Germline CDR1 and CDR2: SGHRS and YFSETQ. The CDR3 is CASNRQETQYF. CDR3 coding DNA: TGCGCCAGCAATCGCCAAGAGACCCAGTACTTC.

The chain has TRBV7-8 and TRBJ1-4, with unresolved D. Germline-derived CDR1 and CDR2 are SGHVS and FQNEAQ. The CDR3 consists of 15 residues. The V end was cut by 2 bases, the J end by 0 bases, with 7 bases between. CDR3 in DNA: TGTGCCAGCAGCTTATTCGGAGCAACTAATGAAAAACTGTTTTTT. This translates into CASSLFGATNEKLFF.

The gene calls are TRBV27 and TRBJ2-3; the match to TRBD1 covers 10 bases. The CDR3 covers 15 residues. Trimming at V came to 2 bases and at J to 4 bases, leaving 3 bases not matched to a gene. The germline CDR1 and CDR2 sequences are MNHEY and SMNVEV (reference sequence). The CDR3 loop is CASSLGGQGSDTQYF. The CDR3 DNA sequence: TGTGCCAGCAGTTTAGGGGGACAGGGGTCAGATACGCAGTATTTT.

V and J are TRBV5-6 and TRBJ2-6, with TRBD1 identical over 11 bases. The germline V gene has CDR1 SGHDT and CDR2 YYEEEE. V was pared by 1 base and J by 2 bases, with 5 bases of the junction left unmatched. CDR3 size: 18 residues. CDR3 residues: CASSLTWTGGPGANVLTF. DNA for the CDR3: TGTGCCAGCAGCTTGACCTGGACAGGGGGCCCTGGGGCCAACGTCCTGACTTTC.

J is TRBJ2-7 and V is TRBV29-1, with 9 bases fitting TRBD1. CDR1 and CDR2 (germline): SQVTM, ANQGSEA. The CDR3 runs to 13 residues. The V segment lost 6 bases and the J segment 4 bases; nucleotides outside the gene matches: 7. CDR3 sequence reads: CSVAQGAGYEQYF. For the CDR3, the DNA is TGCAGCGTCGCACAGGGGGCAGGGTACGAGCAGTACTTC.

V and J are TRBV5-1 and TRBJ2-5, with D perhaps TRBD1 (6 bases). This CDR3 comprises 15 residues. Per germline, CDR1 SGHRS and CDR2 YFSETQ. V shed 0 bases and J shed 2 bases, with 11 bases lying between them. The CDR3 loop is CASSLARGQQETQYF. The CDR3 DNA is TGCGCCAGCAGCTTGGCGAGAGGACAGCAAGAGACCCAGTACTTC.

The chain combines TRBV9 with TRBJ1-5; the D is unclear. The germline V and J ends were trimmed by 0 bases and 4 bases, with 11 bases remaining between them. The V gene's germline CDR1 is SGDLS and CDR2 YYNGEE. CDR3 length: 15 amino acids. The CDR3 region is CASSVGSQINQPQHF. CDR3 bases: TGTGCCAGCAGCGTAGGGTCCCAGATTAATCAGCCCCAGCATTTT.

J is TRBJ2-3 and V is TRBV27; tentatively, D is TRBD2 (5 bases). The V gene lost 11 bases and the J gene lost 3 bases, with 6 bases spanning the gap. CDR1 and CDR2 (germline): MNHEY, SMNVEV (reference sequence). The CDR3 is 10 amino acids. The CDR3 DNA is TGTGCCCAGCGGACAGATACGCAGTATTTT. Amino acids: CAQRTDTQYF.

The chain joins TRBV27 to TRBJ1-2; 9 positions agree with TRBD1. V lost 6 bases to trimming and J lost 8 bases; unmatched junction nucleotides: 10. The CDR3 extends over 14 amino acids. Germline V gene sequence: CDR1 MNHEY, CDR2 SMNVEV (reference sequence). CDR3 coding DNA: TGTGCCAGCAGACCAATGACAGGGGGAGGGGGCTACACCTTC. Its protein product is CASRPMTGGGGYTF.

The CDR3 protein is CASSSRTGGNTGELFF. CDR3 DNA sequence: TGTGCCAGTAGCTCGCGGACAGGGGGAAACACCGGGGAGCTGTTTTTT. This sequence joins TRBV19 and TRBJ2-2, with 10 bases aligning to TRBD1. J gave up 2 bases and V 6 bases, and 6 bases lay outside the gene matches. In germline, CDR1 is LNHDA, CDR2 SQIVND (reference sequence). The CDR3 is 16 amino acids.

The rearrangement joins TRBV5-1 to TRBJ1-4; TRBD1 matches at 8 bases. Germline V gene lookup returns CDR1 SGHRS and CDR2 YFSETQ. The CDR3 contains 15 residues. J gave up 7 bases and V 0 bases, and 5 bases lay outside the gene matches. The CDR3: CASSLETGGGEKLFF. Here the CDR3 DNA reads TGCGCCAGCAGCTTGGAAACAGGGGGTGGTGAAAAACTGTTTTTT.

The rearrangement joins TRBV4-3 to TRBJ1-1; no firm D call. Trimming cost V 0 bases and J 3 bases, with 23 bases left between them. Germline values: CDR1 LGHNA, CDR2 YSLEER. This CDR3 comprises 19 residues. The CDR3 nucleotides are TGCGCCAGCAGCCAAGATAGAAAATTCGGACTGCGGTCGTACACTGAAGCTTTCTTT. Its translation: CASSQDRKFGLRSYTEAFF.

The V gene is TRBV18, the J gene TRBJ1-5; 8 bases match TRBD1. This CDR3 has 15 residues. J lost 4 bases, V lost 1 base, and 3 bases had no gene match. The germline V gene encodes CDR1 KGHSH and CDR2 LQKENI. The DNA of the CDR3 is TGTGCCAGCTCACCACGACAGGGGATGAATCAGCCCCAGCATTTT. Translation gives CASSPRQGMNQPQHF.

The chain carries TRBV18 and TRBJ1-4; weak D call: TRBD1 (6 bases). Germline-derived CDR1 and CDR2 are KGHSH and LQKENI. This CDR3 contains 15 residues. The germline V and J ends were trimmed by 3 bases and 12 bases, with 20 bases remaining between them. CDR3 protein: CASSPQRGRISELFF. CDR3 sequence (DNA): TGTGCCAGCTCACCGCAGCGGGGGCGTATTTCGGAACTGTTTTTT. Based on the CDR3 plus reference TRBV18 and TRBJ1-4, the full variable domain is NAGVMQNPRHLVRRRGQEARLRCSPMKGHSHVYWYRQLPEEGLKFMVYLQKENIIDESGMPKERFSAEFPKEGPSILRIQQVVRGDSAAYFCASSPQRGRISELFFGSGTQLSVL.

The chain has TRBV18 and TRBJ1-1, with D perhaps matching TRBD1 (5 bases). Germline CDR1 is KGHSH and CDR2 is LQKENI. V dropped 4 bases and J dropped 4 bases, with 10 bases sitting between them. The CDR3 sequence is 13 residues long. In DNA, the CDR3 is TGTGCCAGCTCACAGGGGTGGGGCACTGAAGCTTTCTTT. This codes for CASSQGWGTEAFF.

This chain connects TRBV19 to TRBJ1-2, with a possible D match to TRBD1 (6 bases). The CDR3 has 14 amino acids. V lost 8 bases and J lost 2, with 15 bases in between. The V gene's germline CDR1 is LNHDA and CDR2 SQIVND (reference sequence). The CDR3 bases are TGTGCCAGTTGGACAGATGAAGGGAACTATGGCTACACCTTC. It is translated as CASWTDEGNYGYTF. Full variable domain (outside the CDR3, taken from reference TRBV19 and TRBJ1-2): DGGITQSPKYLFRKEGQNVTLSCEQNLNHDAMYWYRQDPGQGLRLIYYSQIVNDFQKGDIAEGYSVSREKKESFPLTVTSAQKNPTAFYLCASWTDEGNYGYTFGSGTRLTVV.

The rearrangement joins TRBV6-5 to TRBJ1-2; tentative D call: TRBD1 (5 bases). From germline, CDR1 is MNHEY and CDR2 SVGAGI. The V end lost 7 bases, the J end lost 2 bases, and 14 bases lay between the germline ends. This CDR3 contains 14 residues. For the CDR3, the DNA is TGTGCCAGCAAGGAGGGTTGGGACAACTATGGCTACACCTTC. This codes for CASKEGWDNYGYTF.

The V call is TRBV6-5, the J call TRBJ1-1; no firm D call. The CDR3 covers 14 residues. V lost 0 bases and J lost 3, with 8 bases in between. Germline assignment: CDR1 MNHEY and CDR2 SVGAGI. The CDR3 nucleotides are TGTGCCAGCAGTTACTCCCACAGATACACTGAAGCTTTCTTT. It encodes CASSYSHRYTEAFF.

The chain uses TRBV30 and TRBJ2-7, with 8 bases lining up with TRBD1. Germline CDR1 and CDR2: GTSNPN and SVGIG (reference sequence). The V segment lost 6 bases and the J segment 2 bases; nucleotides outside the gene matches: 9. CDR3 size: 14 residues. The chain's CDR3 is CACKPGQVPYEQYF. Written as DNA, the CDR3 is TGTGCCTGTAAACCGGGACAGGTCCCCTACGAGCAGTACTTC.

This clone was detected once. The chain employs TRBV19 and TRBJ1-2, with D possibly TRBD1 on 6 matching bases. CDR3 length equals 16 residues. V was cut by 5 bases and J by 2 bases, with 18 bases left in between. CDR1 and CDR2 (germline): LNHDA, SQIVND (reference sequence). CDR3 bases: TGTGCCAGTAGTCCGCTTTTGACAGGTTGGAACTATGGCTACACCTTC. It encodes CASSPLLTGWNYGYTF.

The chain uses TRBV6-6 and TRBJ1-4; D possibly corresponds to TRBD1 (6 bases). Germline V gives CDR1 MNHNY, CDR2 SVGAGI (reference sequence). V dropped 6 bases and J dropped 8 bases, with 13 bases sitting between them. This CDR3 contains 13 residues. CDR3 in amino acids: CASSPRGQEKLFF. In DNA form, the CDR3 reads TGTGCCAGCAGCCCCCGAGGACAGGAAAAACTGTTTTTT.